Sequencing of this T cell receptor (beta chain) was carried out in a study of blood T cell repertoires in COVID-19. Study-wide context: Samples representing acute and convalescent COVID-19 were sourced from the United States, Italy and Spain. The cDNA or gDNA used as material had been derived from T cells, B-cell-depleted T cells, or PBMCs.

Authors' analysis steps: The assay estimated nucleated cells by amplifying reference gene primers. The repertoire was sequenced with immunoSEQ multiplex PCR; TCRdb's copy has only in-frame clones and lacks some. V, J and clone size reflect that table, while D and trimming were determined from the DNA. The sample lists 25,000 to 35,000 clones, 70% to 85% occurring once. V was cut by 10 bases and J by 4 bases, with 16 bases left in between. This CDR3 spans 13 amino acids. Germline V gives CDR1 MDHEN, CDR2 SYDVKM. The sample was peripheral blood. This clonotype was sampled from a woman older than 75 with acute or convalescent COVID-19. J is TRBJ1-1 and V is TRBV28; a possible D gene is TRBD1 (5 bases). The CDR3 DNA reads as TGTGCCACCGGGTCAGATCAGGGCACTGAAGCTTTCTTT. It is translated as CATGSDQGTEAFF.